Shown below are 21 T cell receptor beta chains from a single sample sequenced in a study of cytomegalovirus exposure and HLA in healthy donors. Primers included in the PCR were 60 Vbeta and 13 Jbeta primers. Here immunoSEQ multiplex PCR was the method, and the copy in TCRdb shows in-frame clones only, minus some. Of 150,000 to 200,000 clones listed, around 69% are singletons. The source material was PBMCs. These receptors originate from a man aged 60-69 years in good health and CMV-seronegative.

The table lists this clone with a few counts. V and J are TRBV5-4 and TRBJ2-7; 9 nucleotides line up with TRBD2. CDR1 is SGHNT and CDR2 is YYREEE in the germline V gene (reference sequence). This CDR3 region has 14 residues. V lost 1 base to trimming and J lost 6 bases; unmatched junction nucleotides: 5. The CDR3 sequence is CASSLLAGNGEQYF. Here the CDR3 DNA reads TGTGCCAGCAGCTTGCTAGCGGGAAACGGCGAGCAGTACTTC.

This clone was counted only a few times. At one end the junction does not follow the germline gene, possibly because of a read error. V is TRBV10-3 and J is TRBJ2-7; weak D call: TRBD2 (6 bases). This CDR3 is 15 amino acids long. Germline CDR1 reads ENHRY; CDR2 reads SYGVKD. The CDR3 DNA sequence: TGTGCCATCACTGAGACTTTGACTAGTTTCTCAGAGCAGTACTTC. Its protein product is CAITETLTSFSEQYF.

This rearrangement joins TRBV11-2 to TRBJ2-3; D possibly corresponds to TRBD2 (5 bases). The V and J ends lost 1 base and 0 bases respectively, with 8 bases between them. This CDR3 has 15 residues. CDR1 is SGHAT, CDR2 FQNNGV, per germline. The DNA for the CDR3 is TGTGCCAGCAGCTTAGGCGGGCCGAGCACAGATACGCAGTATTTT. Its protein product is CASSLGGPSTDTQYF. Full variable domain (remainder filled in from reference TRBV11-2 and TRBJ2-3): EAGVAQSPRYKIIEKRQSVAFWCNPISGHATLYWYQQILGQGPKLLIQFQNNGVVDDSQLPKDRFSAERLKGVDSTLKIQPAKLEDSAVYLCASSLGGPSTDTQYFGPGTRLTVL.

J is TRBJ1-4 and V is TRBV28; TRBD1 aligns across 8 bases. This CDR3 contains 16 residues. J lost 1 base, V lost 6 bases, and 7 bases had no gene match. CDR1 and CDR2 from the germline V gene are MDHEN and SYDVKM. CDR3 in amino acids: CASRPGGRGTNEKLFF. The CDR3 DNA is TGTGCCAGCAGACCAGGGGGCAGGGGAACTAATGAAAAACTGTTTTTT.

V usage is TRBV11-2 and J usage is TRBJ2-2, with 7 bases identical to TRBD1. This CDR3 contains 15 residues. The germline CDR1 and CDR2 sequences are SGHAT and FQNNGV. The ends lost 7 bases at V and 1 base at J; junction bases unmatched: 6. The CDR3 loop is CASILGTVNTGELFF. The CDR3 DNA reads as TGTGCCAGCATCCTGGGGACAGTGAACACCGGGGAGCTGTTTTTT.

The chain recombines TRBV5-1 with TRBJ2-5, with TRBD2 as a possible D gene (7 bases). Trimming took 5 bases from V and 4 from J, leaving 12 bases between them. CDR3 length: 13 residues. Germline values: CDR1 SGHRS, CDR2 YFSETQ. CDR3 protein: CASRKGEGETQYF. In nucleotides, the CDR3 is TGCGCCAGCAGAAAGGGGGAGGGAGAGACCCAGTACTTC. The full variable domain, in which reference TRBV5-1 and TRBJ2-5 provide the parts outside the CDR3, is KAGVTQTPRYLIKTRGQQVTLSCSPISGHRSVSWYQQTPGQGLQFLFEYFSETQRNKGNFPGRFSGRQFSNSRSEMNVSTLELGDSALYLCASRKGEGETQYFGPGTRLLVL.

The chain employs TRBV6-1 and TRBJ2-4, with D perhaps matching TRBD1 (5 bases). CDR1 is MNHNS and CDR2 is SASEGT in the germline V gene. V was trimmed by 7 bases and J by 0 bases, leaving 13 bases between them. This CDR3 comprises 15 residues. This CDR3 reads CASNWGLLAKNIQYF. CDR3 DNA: TGTGCCAGCAATTGGGGCCTGCTAGCCAAAAACATTCAGTACTTC.

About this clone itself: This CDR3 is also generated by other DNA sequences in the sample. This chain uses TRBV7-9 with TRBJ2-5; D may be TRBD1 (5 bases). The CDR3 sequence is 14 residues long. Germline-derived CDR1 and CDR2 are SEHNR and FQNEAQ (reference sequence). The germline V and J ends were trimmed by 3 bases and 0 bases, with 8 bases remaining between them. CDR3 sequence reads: CASSFARDQETQYF. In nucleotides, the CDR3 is TGTGCCAGCAGCTTTGCCAGGGACCAAGAGACCCAGTACTTC. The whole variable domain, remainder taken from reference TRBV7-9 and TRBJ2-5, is DTGVSQNPRHKITKRGQNVTFRCDPISEHNRLYWYRQTLGQGPEFLTYFQNEAQLEKSRLLSDRFSAERPKGSFSTLEIQRTEQGDSAMYLCASSFARDQETQYFGPGTRLLVL.

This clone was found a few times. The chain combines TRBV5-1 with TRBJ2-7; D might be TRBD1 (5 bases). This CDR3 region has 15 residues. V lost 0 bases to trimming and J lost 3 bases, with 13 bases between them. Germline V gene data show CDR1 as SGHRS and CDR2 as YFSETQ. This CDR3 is CASSLAGGQGYEQYF. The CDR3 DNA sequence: TGCGCCAGCAGCTTGGCAGGTGGGCAGGGCTACGAGCAGTACTTC. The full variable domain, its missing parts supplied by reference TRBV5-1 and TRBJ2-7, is KAGVTQTPRYLIKTRGQQVTLSCSPISGHRSVSWYQQTPGQGLQFLFEYFSETQRNKGNFPGRFSGRQFSNSRSEMNVSTLELGDSALYLCASSLAGGQGYEQYFGPGTRLTVT.

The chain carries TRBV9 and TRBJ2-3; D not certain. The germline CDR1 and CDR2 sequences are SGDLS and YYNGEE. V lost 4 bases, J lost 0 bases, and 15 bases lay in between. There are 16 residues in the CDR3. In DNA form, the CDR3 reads TGTGCCAGCAGCCGATCGATGGCACGCAGCACAGATACGCAGTATTTT. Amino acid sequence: CASSRSMARSTDTQYF.

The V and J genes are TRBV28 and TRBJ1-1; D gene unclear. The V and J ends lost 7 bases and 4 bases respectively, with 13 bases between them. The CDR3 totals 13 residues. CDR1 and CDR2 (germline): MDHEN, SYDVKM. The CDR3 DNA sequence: TGTGCCAGCACCCCAATGCGATTCACTGAAGCTTTCTTT. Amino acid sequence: CASTPMRFTEAFF.

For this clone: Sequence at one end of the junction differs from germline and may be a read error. CDR3 sequence: CASSPTSTSSNEQYF. DNA for the CDR3: TGTGCCAGCTCACCGACTAGCACATCCTCCAACGAGCAGTACTTC. This chain joins TRBV18 and TRBJ2-7; 7 bases map to TRBD2. The length of the CDR3 is 15 residues. The germline V gene has CDR1 KGHSH and CDR2 LQKENI.

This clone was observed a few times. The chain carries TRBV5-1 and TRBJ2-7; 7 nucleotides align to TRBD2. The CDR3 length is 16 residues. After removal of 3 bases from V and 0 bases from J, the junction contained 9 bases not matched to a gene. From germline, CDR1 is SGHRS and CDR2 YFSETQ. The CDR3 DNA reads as TGCGCCAGCAGCTCCTTACTAGCGACGAGCTCCTACGAGCAGTACTTC. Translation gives CASSSLLATSSYEQYF.

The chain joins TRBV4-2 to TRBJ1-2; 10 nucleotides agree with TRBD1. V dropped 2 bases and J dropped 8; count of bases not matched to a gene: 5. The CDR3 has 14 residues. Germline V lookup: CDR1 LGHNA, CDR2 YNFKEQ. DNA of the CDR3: TGTGCCAGCAGCCAACTGGGACAGGGGACGGGCTACACCTTC. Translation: CASSQLGQGTGYTF.

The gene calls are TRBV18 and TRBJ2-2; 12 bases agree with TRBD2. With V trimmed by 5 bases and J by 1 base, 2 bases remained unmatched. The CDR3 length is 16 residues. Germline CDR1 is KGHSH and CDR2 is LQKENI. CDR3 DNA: TGTGCCAGCTCAAGGGGACTAGCGGGGAACACCGGGGAGCTGTTTTTT. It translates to CASSRGLAGNTGELFF. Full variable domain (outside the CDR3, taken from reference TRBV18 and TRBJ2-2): NAGVMQNPRHLVRRRGQEARLRCSPMKGHSHVYWYRQLPEEGLKFMVYLQKENIIDESGMPKERFSAEFPKEGPSILRIQQVVRGDSAAYFCASSRGLAGNTGELFFGEGSRLTVL.

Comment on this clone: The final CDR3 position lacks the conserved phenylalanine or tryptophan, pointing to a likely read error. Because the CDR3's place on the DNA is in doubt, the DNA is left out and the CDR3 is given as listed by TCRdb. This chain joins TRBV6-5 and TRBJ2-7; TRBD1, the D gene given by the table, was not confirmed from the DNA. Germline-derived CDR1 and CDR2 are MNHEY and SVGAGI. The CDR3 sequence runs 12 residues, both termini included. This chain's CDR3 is CASSYSRLDRDT.

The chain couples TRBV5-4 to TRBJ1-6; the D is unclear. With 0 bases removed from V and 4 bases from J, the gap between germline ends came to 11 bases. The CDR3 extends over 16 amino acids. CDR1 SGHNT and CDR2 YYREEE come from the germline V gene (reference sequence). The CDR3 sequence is CASSLAPEPYNSPLHF. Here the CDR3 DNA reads TGTGCCAGCAGCTTGGCGCCGGAGCCATATAATTCACCCCTCCACTTT. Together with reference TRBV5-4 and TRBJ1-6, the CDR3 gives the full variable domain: ETGVTQSPTHLIKTRGQQVTLRCSSQSGHNTVSWYQQALGQGPQFIFQYYREEENGRGNFPPRFSGLQFPNYSSELNVNALELDDSALYLCASSLAPEPYNSPLHFGNGTRLTVT.

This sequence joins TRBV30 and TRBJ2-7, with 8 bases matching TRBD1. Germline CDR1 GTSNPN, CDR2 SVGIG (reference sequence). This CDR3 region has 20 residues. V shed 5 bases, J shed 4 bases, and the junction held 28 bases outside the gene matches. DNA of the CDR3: TGTGCCTGGGCATTGACCTTCAGGGGGCTAGCGCCCAACCCGGCTTACGAGCAGTACTTC. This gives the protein CAWALTFRGLAPNPAYEQYF.

The CDR3: CASSVEDRDEQYF. CDR3 coding DNA: TGTGCCAGCAGCGTAGAGGACAGGGACGAGCAGTACTTC. The chain is built from TRBV9 and TRBJ2-7; TRBD1 agrees at 8 bases. The length of the CDR3 is 13 residues. Germline V gene data show CDR1 as SGDLS and CDR2 as YYNGEE. Losses at the gene ends were 0 bases for V and 5 bases for J; bases not matched to a gene: 1.

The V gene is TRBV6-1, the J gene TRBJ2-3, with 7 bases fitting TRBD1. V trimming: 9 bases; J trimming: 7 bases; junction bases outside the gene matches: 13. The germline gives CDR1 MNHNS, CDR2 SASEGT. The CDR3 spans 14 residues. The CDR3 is CASNSQGGLYTQYF. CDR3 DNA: TGTGCCAGTAACTCCCAAGGGGGCTTATATACGCAGTATTTT.

The chain's CDR3 is CASSSRGGGESSYNEQFF. The CDR3, as DNA: TGTGCCAGCAGCTCGAGGGGCGGGGGAGAAAGCTCCTACAATGAGCAGTTCTTC. V is TRBV11-1 and J is TRBJ2-1; 7 nucleotides align to TRBD2. The CDR3 is 18 amino acids. The ends lost 4 bases at V and 0 bases at J; junction bases unmatched: 12. The germline CDR1 and CDR2 sequences are SGHAT and FQDESV (reference sequence).